The entry below gives a single T cell receptor (beta chain) sequence along with its context. This CDR3 comprises 13 residues. With 3 bases removed from V and 5 bases from J, the gap between germline ends came to 11 bases. Per germline, CDR1 SGHRS and CDR2 YFSETQ. The data were taken from a study of OX40 agonist ivuxolimab in advanced cancers. Study-wide context: Patients were 65% to 85% male with ages roughly 23 to 85, mean about 54.

Using immunoSEQ multiplex PCR, the repertoire was profiled, and TCRdb retains in-frame clones only, with some absent. The sample contains roughly 86,000 clones, around 85% of which appear only once. This chain links TRBV5-1 with TRBJ1-2; weak D call: TRBD1 (6 bases). The sequenced sample was CD4+ or CD8+ T cells sorted from blood, obtained in a trial of the OX40 agonist ivuxolimab. This clonotype originated in an adult with an advanced solid tumor such as melanoma, head and neck, liver or kidney cancer. The CDR3 reads CASSSGEVYGYTF. In DNA, the CDR3 is TGCGCCAGCAGCTCAGGGGAGGTTTATGGCTACACCTTC.